This T cell receptor beta chain was sequenced in a study of T-cell reconstitution after alpha-beta-depleted transplantation in children. Germline CDR1 and CDR2: KGHDR and SFDVKD. The length of the CDR3 is 16 residues. Trimming cost V 3 bases and J 5 bases; bases outside gene matches: 11. This clonotype showed up just a few times. Preparation of the TCRbeta library used unique molecular identifiers. In TCRdb, the PCR reads were re-called with MiXCR into one record per CDR3 protein. Here the sample spans roughly 610,000 distinct CDR3 sequences, about 10% being singletons. The starting material was PBMCs from the stem cell graft donor, obtained from the stem cell graft. This clonotype originated in a human donor who donated a stem cell graft to a child with acute myeloid leukemia. The V gene is TRBV24-1, the J gene TRBJ2-5; 7 bases match TRBD1. Here the CDR3 reads CATSDPQGSTGETQYF. The CDR3 DNA is TGTGCCACCAGTGATCCACAGGGGTCAACGGGGGAGACCCAGTACTTC.